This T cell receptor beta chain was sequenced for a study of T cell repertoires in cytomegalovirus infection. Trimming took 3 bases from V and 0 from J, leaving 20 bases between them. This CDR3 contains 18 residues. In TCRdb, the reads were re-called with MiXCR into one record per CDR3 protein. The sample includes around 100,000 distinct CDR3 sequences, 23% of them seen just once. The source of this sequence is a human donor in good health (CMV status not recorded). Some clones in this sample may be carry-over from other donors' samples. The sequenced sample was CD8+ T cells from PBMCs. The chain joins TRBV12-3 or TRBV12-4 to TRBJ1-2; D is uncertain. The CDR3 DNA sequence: TGTGCCAGCAGTTTTAGTGGGGTCATCGGGAAGTCTAACTATGGCTACACCTTC. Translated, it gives CASSFSGVIGKSNYGYTF.